This TCR beta chain was captured in a study of kidney transplant recipient with SARS-CoV-2 infection. This clonotype came up many times. TCRdb independently ran MiXCR on the reads; one entry per CDR3 protein. The sample has 200,000 to 300,000 distinct CDR3 sequences, around 26% seen once; the top ten hold 7% to 8%. V lost 10 bases and J 4 bases, leaving 13 bases between the germline ends. This CDR3 has 13 amino acids. The sequences come from a blood sample, collected at baseline and on day 111 from a kidney transplant recipient. The V call is TRBV12-3 or TRBV12-4, the J call TRBJ2-2; D may be TRBD1 (5 bases). The sequence was collected from a male patient in his 30s who had COVID-19 and was a kidney transplant recipient. T cells may partly derive from the graft donor. Written as DNA, the CDR3 is TGTGCCACCCAAGAAGGGGTCACCGGGGAGCTGTTTTTT. It translates to CATQEGVTGELFF.